This T cell receptor (beta chain) was identified in a study of PD-1 blockade in classical Hodgkin lymphoma. The study, taken as a whole, reports: It was reported that newly diagnosed patients had less baseline TCR diversity than healthy donors. Repertoire differences lack defined causes, possibly disease activity or prior therapy. The baseline diversity of complete responders showed similarity to that of newly diagnosed patients. Exclusion applied to patients who initiated nivolumab less than 1 year following ASCT.

In this sample, this clone turned up once. As yet, its antigen is unknown. Every patient was affected by relapse after autologous stem cell transplantation, while exposure to brentuximab vedotin was not uniform. Germline values: CDR1 SGHAT, CDR2 FQNNGV. Trimming cost V 1 base and J 2 bases, with 3 bases left between them. The CDR3 runs 12 residues. Libraries were prepared by immunoSEQ multiplex PCR; TCRdb keeps only in-frame clonotypes and omits some of them. The sample has more than 35,000 clones, 75% to 85% seen once. Sequencing used peripheral blood mononuclear cells (PBMCs), obtained at baseline. This clonotype was sampled from a human donor with classical Hodgkin lymphoma. The chain uses TRBV11-2 and TRBJ2-7; D unclear. The CDR3 sequence: CASSLGAYEQYF. The CDR3 DNA reads as TGTGCCAGCAGCTTAGGGGCCTACGAGCAGTACTTC.